Listed here are 23 T cell receptor beta chains from one sample, sequenced in a study of regulatory T cells in long-lasting Graves disease. Arm-PCR with iRepertoire HTBI primers amplified the CDR3 regions for these TCR beta libraries. A single record per CDR3 protein comes from TCRdb applying MiXCR to the multiplex PCR reads. The top ten hold over 11% of the sample, which has 350,000 to 500,000 distinct CDR3 sequences, roughly a fifth seen once. Time point indicated: persistent/refractory GD, antithyroid drugs over 5 years with positive TRAb. The TCR library was made from RNA extracted from PBMCs. This specimen consisted of peripheral blood mononuclear cells (PBMCs), obtained when the disease was refractory, from a patient treated with antithyroid drugs. These receptors were taken from a female donor with Graves disease.

The chain recombines TRBV27 with TRBJ2-1; 8 bases agree with TRBD2. After removal of 3 bases from V and 2 bases from J, the junction contained 3 bases not matched to a gene. CDR1 is MNHEY, CDR2 SMNVEV, per germline (reference sequence). The CDR3 loop spans 15 amino acids. As DNA, the CDR3 is TGTGCCAGCAGTTTGCCGGGAGGGCCCTACAATGAGCAGTTCTTC. Translated, it gives CASSLPGGPYNEQFF.

This clonotype was counted many times. This chain links TRBV12-5 with TRBJ1-1; 7 nucleotides align to TRBD1. Per germline, CDR1 LGHNT and CDR2 FRNRAP. This CDR3 is 14 amino acids long. V shed 1 base, J shed 10 bases, and the junction held 9 bases outside the gene matches. CDR3 coding DNA: TGTGCTAGTGGTTTGGAAATACAGGGGCTGGGAGCTTTCTTT. It is translated as CASGLEIQGLGAFF.

The table lists this clonotype with many counts. This rearrangement joins TRBV2 to TRBJ2-1; TRBD1 is a possible D gene (5 bases). This CDR3 contains 15 residues. Germline CDR1 SNHLY, CDR2 FYNNEI. V lost 7 bases and J 4 bases, leaving 17 bases between the germline ends. The CDR3 DNA follows: TGTGCCAGCATCAGAACAGGTTATGGTTACAATGAGCAGTTCTTC. Translating gives CASIRTGYGYNEQFF.

This chain uses TRBV30 with TRBJ2-7; 8 positions agree with TRBD1. The CDR3 is 12 residues long. The ends lost 1 base at V and 7 bases at J; junction bases unmatched: 3. Germline CDR1 and CDR2: GTSNPN and SVGIG (reference sequence). The CDR3 DNA follows: TGTGCCTGGAGTGGACAGGGGAGTGAGCAGTACTTC. Protein product: CAWSGQGSEQYF.

The chain combines TRBV6-2 or TRBV6-3 with TRBJ1-3; perhaps TRBD1 as D (6 bases). The ends were cut back, 2 bases at V and 3 bases at J, with 11 bases in the middle. Germline V gives CDR1 MNHEY, CDR2 SVGEGT. This CDR3 has 15 residues. As DNA, the CDR3 is TGTGCCAGCAGTTACGGCCAGGGGTATGGAAACACCATATATTTT. It is translated as CASSYGQGYGNTIYF.

This chain uses TRBV5-1 with TRBJ2-5; no reliable D call. Germline CDR1 SGHRS, CDR2 YFSETQ. The CDR3 covers 15 residues. Deletions cut 3 bases from V and 1 base from J, with 13 bases between. CDR3: CASSSTLNGQETQYF. The CDR3 nucleotides are TGCGCCAGCAGCTCGACCTTAAACGGCCAAGAGACCCAGTACTTC. The full variable domain, with the rest looked up from reference TRBV5-1 and TRBJ2-5, is KAGVTQTPRYLIKTRGQQVTLSCSPISGHRSVSWYQQTPGQGLQFLFEYFSETQRNKGNFPGRFSGRQFSNSRSEMNVSTLELGDSALYLCASSSTLNGQETQYFGPGTRLLVL.

A few counts support this clonotype. It is unclear where the CDR3 begins or ends on the DNA, so no DNA is shown, and the CDR3 is as TCRdb lists it. The chain combines TRBV28 with TRBJ1-3; TRBD1 is the table's D call and was not checked against the DNA. The CDR3 is 11 residues long, ends included. CDR1 MDHEN and CDR2 SYDVKM come from the germline V gene. This CDR3 is CASSFGAGSYF.

The chain combines TRBV19 with TRBJ2-4; no reliable D call. The CDR3 has 17 amino acids. Trimming took 5 bases from V and 0 from J, leaving 17 bases between them. The germline gives CDR1 LNHDA, CDR2 SQIVND (reference sequence). The CDR3 protein is CASSVWVLPIAKNIQYF. CDR3 in DNA: TGTGCCAGTAGTGTGTGGGTCCTCCCCATAGCCAAAAACATTCAGTACTTC.

This chain joins TRBV15 and TRBJ2-1; the D gene is possibly TRBD1 (5 bases). Germline V gene lookup returns CDR1 LNHNV and CDR2 YYDKDF (reference sequence). Trimming pared 4 bases from V and 4 bases from J, leaving 14 bases between. The length of the CDR3 is 15 residues. CDR3 coding DNA: TGTGCCACCAGCAAAGAGACAGAGCTGTACAATGAGCAGTTCTTC. Translated, it gives CATSKETELYNEQFF.

The table lists this clonotype with a few counts. The genes are TRBV7-9 and TRBJ2-7, with D possibly TRBD1 on 7 matching bases. The CDR3 runs to 13 residues. V lost 4 bases, J lost 6 bases, and 13 bases lay in between. The germline V gene has CDR1 SEHNR and CDR2 FQNEAQ (reference sequence). The CDR3 bases are TGTGCCAGCAGCTCACCAGGGGGGCGCGAGCAGTACTTC. It is translated as CASSSPGGREQYF.

This clonotype was seen many times. As DNA, the CDR3 is TGCAGTGCCCTAGGGACACAGCGCTACGAGCAGTACTTC. This encodes CSALGTQRYEQYF. V usage is TRBV20-1 and J usage is TRBJ2-7; tentative D call: TRBD1 (6 bases). Trimming took off 6 bases at V and 3 bases at J, with 15 bases between the two ends. The CDR3 totals 13 residues. Germline V gene sequence: CDR1 DFQATT, CDR2 SNEGSKA (reference sequence).

Only a few counts were recorded for this clonotype. V usage is TRBV3-1 and J usage is TRBJ1-6; 8 nucleotides agree with TRBD1. There are 16 residues in the CDR3. The V segment lost 1 base and the J segment 9 bases; nucleotides outside the gene matches: 8. Per the germline V gene, CDR1 is LGHDT and CDR2 is YNNKEL (reference sequence). Here the CDR3 reads CASSQGTGWFRSPLHF. As DNA, the CDR3 is TGTGCCAGCAGCCAAGGGACAGGGTGGTTCCGTTCACCCCTCCACTTT.

This clonotype was detected ten times or more. The V call is TRBV29-1, the J call TRBJ1-4; tentative D call: TRBD1 (5 bases). Deletions cut 1 base from V and 5 bases from J, with 5 bases between. In germline, CDR1 is SQVTM, CDR2 ANQGSEA. This CDR3 is built from 12 residues. In nucleotides, the CDR3 is TGCAGCGTTGAAGGGGGGAATGAAAAACTGTTTTTT. Translating it yields CSVEGGNEKLFF.

This clonotype was counted only a few times. The chain employs TRBV10-3 and TRBJ1-5, with 7 positions matching TRBD1. Germline CDR1 reads ENHRY; CDR2 reads SYGVKD. This CDR3 is 15 amino acids long. Germline trimming cut 2 bases from V and 5 bases from J; bases unmatched to any gene: 6. CDR3 DNA sequence: TGTGCCATCAGTGAGGAGGGACAGTTACATCAGCCCCAGCATTTT. Translating gives CAISEEGQLHQPQHF.

This clonotype was seen repeatedly, ten times or more. The chain joins TRBV12-3 or TRBV12-4 to TRBJ2-2, with D possibly matching TRBD1 (6 bases). This CDR3 contains 16 residues. The germline V and J ends were trimmed by 7 bases and 4 bases, with 19 bases remaining between them. The CDR3 is CASKAPGQYFTGELFF. The CDR3 DNA reads as TGTGCCAGCAAGGCCCCCGGACAGTATTTCACCGGGGAGCTGTTTTTT.

Only a few counts were recorded for this clonotype. The rearrangement links TRBV27 to TRBJ2-7; D remains unclear. The CDR3 loop spans 15 amino acids. Germline-derived CDR1 and CDR2 are MNHEY and SMNVEV (reference sequence). Trimming left V 8 bases short and J 1 base short, with 18 bases between. The CDR3: CASSSGVQTSYEQYF. The CDR3 DNA reads TGTGCCAGCTCCTCAGGAGTTCAGACATCCTACGAGCAGTACTTC.

In nucleotides, the CDR3 is TGTGCCAGCAGTATGGGACTAGCGGGACCCGGACTAGGCACCGGGGAGCTGTTTTTT. Translation gives CASSMGLAGPGLGTGELFF. This chain links TRBV12-3 or TRBV12-4 with TRBJ2-2; 13 bases are a match to TRBD2. The CDR3 is 19 amino acids. The J segment lost 4 bases and the V segment lost 5 bases, leaving 13 bases of the junction unmatched.

In this sample, this clonotype turned up a few times. The rearrangement links TRBV7-2 to TRBJ1-3, with 10 bases aligning to TRBD1. Germline CDR1 reads SGHTA; CDR2 reads FQGNSA. The CDR3 loop spans 15 amino acids. Trimming cost V 2 bases and J 4 bases; bases outside gene matches: 2. The CDR3 bases are TGTGCCAGCAGCTTAACGGGACAGGGGGGAAACACCATATATTTT. Its protein product is CASSLTGQGGNTIYF.

This clonotype has ten or more counts. The rearrangement links TRBV30 to TRBJ1-1; D unresolved. V lost 5 bases and J lost 0, with 4 bases in between. Germline-derived CDR1 and CDR2 are GTSNPN and SVGIG (reference sequence). The CDR3 consists of 11 residues. CDR3 nucleotides: TGTGCCTGGTTAATGAACACTGAAGCTTTCTTT. Amino acid sequence: CAWLMNTEAFF.

The chain uses TRBV30 and TRBJ2-1; 16 bases fit TRBD2. V dropped 0 bases and J dropped 9; count of bases not matched to a gene: 2. CDR3 length equals 15 residues. Germline CDR1 and CDR2: GTSNPN and SVGIG (reference sequence). The CDR3 is CAWSVGTSGRGEQFF. DNA of the CDR3: TGTGCCTGGAGTGTAGGGACTAGCGGGAGGGGTGAGCAGTTCTTC.

This clonotype occurred a few times. The gene calls are TRBV19 and TRBJ1-1, with D maybe TRBD1 (6 bases). The CDR3 extends over 16 amino acids. Germline CDR1 and CDR2: LNHDA and SQIVND (reference sequence). V lost 3 bases to trimming and J lost 1 base, with 15 bases between them. CDR3 sequence (DNA): TGTGCCAGTAGTATTATTGGGCAGGGGCCGAACACTGAAGCTTTCTTT. Protein sequence: CASSIIGQGPNTEAFF.

This clonotype has only a few counts. V usage is TRBV4-1 and J usage is TRBJ1-2; maybe TRBD1 (5 bases). The V end was cut by 1 base, the J end by 1 base, with 13 bases between. Per the germline V gene, CDR1 is MGHRA and CDR2 is YSYEKL. The CDR3 extends over 16 amino acids. The CDR3, as DNA: TGCGCCAGCAGCCAAGCGTGGGGCGACTTTAACTATGGCTACACCTTC. This codes for CASSQAWGDFNYGYTF.

The gene calls are TRBV7-3 and TRBJ2-1; TRBD1 matches at 8 bases. Germline V gives CDR1 SGHTA, CDR2 FQGTGA. Unmatched junction bases numbered 5, after V lost 4 bases and J lost 0 bases. The CDR3 loop spans 16 amino acids. The CDR3 DNA reads as TGTGCCAGCAGCTACCGGGACAGGAGCTCCTACAATGAGCAGTTCTTC. This sequence encodes CASSYRDRSSYNEQFF.